This TCR beta chain was documented in a study of T-cell reconstitution after alpha-beta-depleted transplantation in children. On this clonotype itself: The antigen is not known.

Study-level points and caveats: Several hundred expanded graft clones reportedly gave rise to the alpha-beta T cells present about two months after transplant. At the one-year point after transplant, T-cell counts and TCRbeta diversity were found to come mostly from T cells that had been newly produced. Where some patients showed high TCRbeta diversity at day 60, it came from recipient T cells and thymic progenitors that had survived.

The length of the CDR3 is 14 residues. With V trimmed by 4 bases and J by 6 bases, 5 bases remained unmatched. The germline V gene encodes CDR1 KGHSH and CDR2 LQKENI. Preparation of the TCRbeta library used unique molecular identifiers. TCRdb called the PCR reads again in MiXCR, with one record for every CDR3 protein. The sample consists of around 94,000 distinct CDR3 sequences, approximately 5.4% of them appearing once. This clonotype was sampled from a female patient aged 2-15 years who had a stem cell transplant for Fanconi anemia, so the T cells may come from the graft donor. Source: PBMCs, mostly from graft donor cells, taken 60 days after TCRalphabeta/CD19-depleted stem cell transplant. The genes are TRBV18 and TRBJ2-3, with TRBD1 matching over 9 bases. The CDR3 sequence is CASSRRTGDDTQYF. The CDR3 DNA sequence: TGTGCCAGCTCACGAAGGACAGGGGACGATACGCAGTATTTT.